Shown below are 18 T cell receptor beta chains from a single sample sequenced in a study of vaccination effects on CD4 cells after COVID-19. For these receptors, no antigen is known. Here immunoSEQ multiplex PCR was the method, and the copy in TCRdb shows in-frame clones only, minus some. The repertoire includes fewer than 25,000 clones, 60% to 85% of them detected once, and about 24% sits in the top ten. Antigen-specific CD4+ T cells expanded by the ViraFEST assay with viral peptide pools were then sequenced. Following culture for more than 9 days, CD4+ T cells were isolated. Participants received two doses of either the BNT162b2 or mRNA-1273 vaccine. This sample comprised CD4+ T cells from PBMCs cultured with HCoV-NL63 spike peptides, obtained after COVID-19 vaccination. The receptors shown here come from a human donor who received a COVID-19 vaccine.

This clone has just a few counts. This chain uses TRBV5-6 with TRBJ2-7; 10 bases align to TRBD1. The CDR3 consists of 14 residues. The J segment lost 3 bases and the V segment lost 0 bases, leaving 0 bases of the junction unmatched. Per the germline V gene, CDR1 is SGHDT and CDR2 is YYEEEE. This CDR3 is CASSLGTGGYEQYF. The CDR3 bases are TGTGCCAGCAGCTTGGGGACAGGGGGCTACGAGCAGTACTTC.

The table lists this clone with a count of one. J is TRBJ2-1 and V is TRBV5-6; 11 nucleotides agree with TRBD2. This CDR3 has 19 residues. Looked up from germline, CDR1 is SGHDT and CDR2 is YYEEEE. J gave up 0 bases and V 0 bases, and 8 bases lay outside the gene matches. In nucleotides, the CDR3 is TGTGCCAGCAGCTTGGCGACTAGCGGGGCTCTGAGCTCCTACAATGAGCAGTTCTTC. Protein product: CASSLATSGALSSYNEQFF. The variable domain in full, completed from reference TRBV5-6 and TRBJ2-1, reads DAGVTQSPTHLIKTRGQQVTLRCSPKSGHDTVSWYQQALGQGPQFIFQYYEEEERQRGNFPDRFSGHQFPNYSSELNVNALLLGDSALYLCASSLATSGALSSYNEQFFGPGTRLTVL.

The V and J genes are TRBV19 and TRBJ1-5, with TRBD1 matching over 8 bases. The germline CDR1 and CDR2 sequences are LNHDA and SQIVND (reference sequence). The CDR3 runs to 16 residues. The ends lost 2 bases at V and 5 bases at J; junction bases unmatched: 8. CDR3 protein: CASSISRGRRDQPQHF. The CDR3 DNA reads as TGTGCCAGTAGTATATCCAGGGGGCGGCGGGATCAGCCCCAGCATTTT.

The CDR3 region is CASSRGPGELFF. The DNA for the CDR3 is TGTGCCAGCAGTAGGGGACCCGGGGAGCTGTTTTTT. The V call is TRBV27, the J call TRBJ2-2; D may match TRBD1 or TRBD2 (5 bases each). The CDR3 contains 12 residues. The V end was cut by 5 bases, the J end by 6 bases, with 7 bases between. CDR1 and CDR2 from the germline V gene are MNHEY and SMNVEV (reference sequence).

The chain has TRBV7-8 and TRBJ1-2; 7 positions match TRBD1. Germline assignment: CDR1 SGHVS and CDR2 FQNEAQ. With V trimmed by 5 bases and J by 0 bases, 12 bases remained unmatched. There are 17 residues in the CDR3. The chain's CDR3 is CASSLGFRDRSNYGYTF. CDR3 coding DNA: TGTGCCAGCAGCCTGGGATTCCGGGACAGATCTAACTATGGCTACACCTTC.

This chain's CDR3 is CASTDRGGVGEQFF. DNA for the CDR3: TGTGCCAGCACCGATAGGGGGGGAGTAGGTGAGCAGTTCTTC. The chain has TRBV27 and TRBJ2-1; D might be TRBD2 (7 bases). Trimming cost V 7 bases and J 9 bases, with 19 bases left between them. In germline, CDR1 is MNHEY, CDR2 SMNVEV (reference sequence). The CDR3 consists of 14 residues.

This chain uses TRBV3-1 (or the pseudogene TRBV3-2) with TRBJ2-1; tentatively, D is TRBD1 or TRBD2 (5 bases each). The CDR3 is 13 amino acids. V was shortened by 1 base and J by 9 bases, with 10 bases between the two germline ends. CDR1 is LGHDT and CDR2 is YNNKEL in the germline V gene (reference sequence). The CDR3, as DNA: TGTGCCAGCAGCCAAGTCAGGGACGCTGAGCAGTTCTTC. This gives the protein CASSQVRDAEQFF.

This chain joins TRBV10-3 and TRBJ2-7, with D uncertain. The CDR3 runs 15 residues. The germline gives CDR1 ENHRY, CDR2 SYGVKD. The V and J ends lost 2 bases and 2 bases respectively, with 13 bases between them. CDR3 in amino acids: CAISEGRMGTYEQYF. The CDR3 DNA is TGTGCCATCAGTGAGGGGCGCATGGGGACCTACGAGCAGTACTTC.

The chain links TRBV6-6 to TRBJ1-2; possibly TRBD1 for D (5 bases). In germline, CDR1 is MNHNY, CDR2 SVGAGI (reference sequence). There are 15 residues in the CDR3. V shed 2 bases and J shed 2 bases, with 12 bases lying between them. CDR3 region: CASSYGQGRNYGYTF. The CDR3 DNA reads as TGTGCCAGCAGTTACGGCCAGGGTAGAAACTATGGCTACACCTTC.

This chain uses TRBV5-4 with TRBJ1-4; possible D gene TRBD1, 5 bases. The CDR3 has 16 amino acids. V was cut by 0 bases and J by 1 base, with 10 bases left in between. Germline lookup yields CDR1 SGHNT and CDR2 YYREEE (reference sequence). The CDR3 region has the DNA TGTGCCAGCAGCTTGGAGCCAGGGTTAACTAATGAAAAACTGTTTTTT. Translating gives CASSLEPGLTNEKLFF.

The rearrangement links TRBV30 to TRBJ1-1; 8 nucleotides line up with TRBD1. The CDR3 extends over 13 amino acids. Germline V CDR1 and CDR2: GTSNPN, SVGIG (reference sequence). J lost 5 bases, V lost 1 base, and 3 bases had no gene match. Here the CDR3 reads CAWSGQGRTEAFF. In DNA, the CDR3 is TGTGCCTGGAGTGGACAGGGGAGAACTGAAGCTTTCTTT.

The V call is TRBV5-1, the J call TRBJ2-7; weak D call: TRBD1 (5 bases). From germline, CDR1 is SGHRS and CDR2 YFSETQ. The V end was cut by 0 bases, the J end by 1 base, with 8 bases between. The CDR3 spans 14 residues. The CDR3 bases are TGCGCCAGCAGCTTGGGAGACAGTTCCTACGAGCAGTACTTC. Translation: CASSLGDSSYEQYF.

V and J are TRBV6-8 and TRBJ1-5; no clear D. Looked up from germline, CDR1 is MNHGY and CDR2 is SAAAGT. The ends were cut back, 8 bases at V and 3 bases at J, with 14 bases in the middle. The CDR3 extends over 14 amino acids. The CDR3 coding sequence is TGTGCCAGCTGGAAGTCAGTAGCCAATCAGCCCCAGCATTTT. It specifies CASWKSVANQPQHF.

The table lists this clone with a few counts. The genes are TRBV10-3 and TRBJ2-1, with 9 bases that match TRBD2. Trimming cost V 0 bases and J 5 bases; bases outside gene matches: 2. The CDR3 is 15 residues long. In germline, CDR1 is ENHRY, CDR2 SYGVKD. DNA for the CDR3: TGTGCCATCAGTGAGTCGGGGACTAGCAACAATGAGCAGTTCTTC. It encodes CAISESGTSNNEQFF.

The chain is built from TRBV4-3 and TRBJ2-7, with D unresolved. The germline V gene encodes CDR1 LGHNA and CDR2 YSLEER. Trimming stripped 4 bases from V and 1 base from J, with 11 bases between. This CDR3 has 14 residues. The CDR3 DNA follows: TGCGCCAGCAGCCGCGTACCAGGTTCCTACGAGCAGTACTTC. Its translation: CASSRVPGSYEQYF.

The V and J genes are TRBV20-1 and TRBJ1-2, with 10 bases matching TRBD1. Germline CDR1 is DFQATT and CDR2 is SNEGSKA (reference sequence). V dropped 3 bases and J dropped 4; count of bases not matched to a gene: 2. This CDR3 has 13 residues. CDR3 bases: TGCAGTGCTAGTAGGACAGGGGGCTATGGCTACACCTTC. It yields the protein CSASRTGGYGYTF.

The CDR3 reads CASSLEGGNSPLHF. DNA for the CDR3: TGTGCCAGCAGCTTAGAAGGGGGGAATTCACCCCTCCACTTT. This rearrangement joins TRBV7-6 to TRBJ1-6; D perhaps matches TRBD1 (6 bases). V lost 1 base, J lost 7 bases, and 8 bases lay in between. Germline values: CDR1 SGHVS, CDR2 FNYEAQ. The CDR3 runs to 14 residues.

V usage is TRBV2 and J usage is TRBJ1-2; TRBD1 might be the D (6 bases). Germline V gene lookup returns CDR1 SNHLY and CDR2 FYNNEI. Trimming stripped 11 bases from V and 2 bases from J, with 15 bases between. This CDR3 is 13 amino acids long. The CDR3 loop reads CADGGGLNYGYTF. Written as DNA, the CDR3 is TGTGCCGACGGGGGGGGCCTCAACTATGGCTACACCTTC.